One sample yielded the 24 T cell receptor beta chains listed below, sequenced in a study of Graves' ophthalmopathy and Graves' hyperthyroidism. For repertoire sequencing, the TCR beta CDR3 regions were amplified from RNA transcripts. Second-round multiplex PCR came after first-round RT-PCR with HTBI primers. Each CDR3 protein is one row after TCRdb ran MiXCR on the multiplex PCR reads. Found here are hundreds of thousands of distinct CDR3 sequences, roughly 15% of them singletons; the top ten hold 7%. The sequenced material came from peripheral blood. Receptors originate from a woman aged 18-29 years with stable Graves' hyperthyroidism.

Ten or more counts support this clonotype. This sequence joins TRBV13 and TRBJ2-7; no firm D call. CDR1 PRHDT and CDR2 FYEKMQ come from the germline V gene (reference sequence). Trimming took off 8 bases at V and 6 bases at J, with 20 bases between the two ends. The CDR3 totals 14 residues. CDR3 nucleotides: TGTGCCAGCTCCACGAGGACCGAATTGGGCGAGCAGTACTTC. Amino acid sequence: CASSTRTELGEQYF.

DNA for the CDR3: TGTGCCAGCAGGGGGGTGCTAGCCCGCTTCGGAAGGGAGACCCAGTACTTC. Protein product: CASRGVLARFGRETQYF. The chain employs TRBV6-1 and TRBJ2-5; either TRBD1 or TRBD2 may fit D (5 bases each). The CDR3 totals 17 residues. Germline lookup yields CDR1 MNHNS and CDR2 SASEGT. Trimming stripped 6 bases from V and 5 bases from J, with 25 bases between.

This clonotype was picked up many times. This rearrangement joins TRBV24-1 to TRBJ2-2; TRBD2 might be the D (5 bases). The length of the CDR3 is 15 residues. Germline V gene lookup returns CDR1 KGHDR and CDR2 SFDVKD. The V end lost 3 bases, the J end lost 3 bases, and 10 bases lay between the germline ends. CDR3 residues: CATSDGGRDTGELFF. The CDR3 region has the DNA TGTGCCACCAGTGATGGAGGAAGGGACACCGGGGAGCTGTTTTTT.

Many counts were recorded for this clonotype. The V call is TRBV27, the J call TRBJ1-2, with 7 bases lining up with TRBD1. Germline-derived CDR1 and CDR2 are MNHEY and SMNVEV (reference sequence). There are 15 residues in the CDR3. Trimming removed 2 bases from V and 5 bases from J; junction bases left unmatched: 8. The CDR3 sequence: CASSLVPTGEYGYTF. For the CDR3, the DNA is TGTGCCAGCAGTTTAGTCCCCACAGGGGAATATGGCTACACCTTC.

The table lists this clonotype with many counts. The chain combines TRBV12-3 or TRBV12-4 with TRBJ2-7; TRBD1 is a possible D gene (5 bases). The CDR3 covers 12 residues. The V end was cut by 3 bases, the J end by 5 bases, with 8 bases between. The CDR3 region is CASSFRRDEQYF. The CDR3 DNA sequence: TGTGCCAGCAGTTTTCGCAGGGACGAGCAGTACTTC.

This clonotype appeared a few times. The chain has TRBV18 and TRBJ2-7, with D possibly TRBD1 on 5 matching bases. V dropped 6 bases and J dropped 4 bases, with 10 bases sitting between them. CDR1 and CDR2 (germline): KGHSH, LQKENI. The CDR3 runs 12 residues. The CDR3 DNA sequence: TGTGCCAGCTCCAAGGACATATACGAGCAGTACTTC. Translated: CASSKDIYEQYF.

This clonotype showed up many times. This CDR3 reads CASSTQPYRGHSFEQYF. The CDR3 coding sequence is TGTGCCAGTAGTACCCAGCCGTACAGGGGGCATTCTTTCGAGCAGTACTTC. This chain links TRBV19 with TRBJ2-7, with 9 bases aligning to TRBD1. Germline CDR1 is LNHDA and CDR2 is SQIVND (reference sequence). The CDR3 extends over 17 amino acids. V was pared by 4 bases and J by 6 bases, with 16 bases of the junction left unmatched.

This clonotype has a count of ten or more. The rearrangement joins TRBV7-8 to TRBJ1-2; 11 bases line up with TRBD1. The length of the CDR3 is 14 residues. Germline lookup yields CDR1 SGHVS and CDR2 FQNEAQ. Trimming at V came to 5 bases and at J to 7 bases, leaving 6 bases not matched to a gene. The CDR3 DNA reads TGTGCCAGCAGCGAAGGACAGGGGGCGGCTGGCTACACCTTC. Translation: CASSEGQGAAGYTF.

This clonotype showed up many times. The V and J genes are TRBV6-2 or TRBV6-3 and TRBJ1-6; TRBD1 aligns across 12 bases. The CDR3 sequence is 20 residues long. Germline assignment: CDR1 MNHEY and CDR2 SVGEGT. Trimming cost V 7 bases and J 1 base; bases outside gene matches: 14. CDR3 sequence: CASTYHRDRGLRSYNSPLHF. The CDR3 DNA sequence: TGTGCCAGCACCTACCACCGGGACAGGGGGCTTAGGTCCTATAATTCACCCCTCCACTTT.

This clonotype was detected many times. The chain uses TRBV19 and TRBJ2-5, with TRBD1 matching 8 bases. This CDR3 has 15 amino acids. The J segment lost 1 base and the V segment lost 9 bases, leaving 10 bases of the junction unmatched. Germline-derived CDR1 and CDR2 are LNHDA and SQIVND (reference sequence). The CDR3 DNA reads TGTGCCAGCAGCTTCCTTACAGGGGGCCAAGAGACCCAGTACTTC. Translated: CASSFLTGGQETQYF.

This clonotype was detected ten times or more. The chain is built from TRBV29-1 and TRBJ1-5, with 7 bases that match TRBD1. Germline-derived CDR1 and CDR2 are SQVTM and ANQGSEA. The CDR3 extends over 14 amino acids. V was clipped by 6 bases and J by 3 bases; unmatched bases: 8. CDR3 nucleotides: TGCAGCGTAACCTCGACAGGGATCAATCAGCCCCAGCATTTT. The encoded protein is CSVTSTGINQPQHF.

Ten or more counts support this clonotype. This sequence joins TRBV10-1 and TRBJ2-5, with D possibly matching TRBD1 (6 bases). V lost 5 bases, J lost 3 bases, and 10 bases lay in between. From germline, CDR1 is WNHNN and CDR2 SYGVQD (reference sequence). This CDR3 region has 13 residues. CDR3 sequence reads: CASSLHREETQYF. The CDR3 bases are TGCGCCAGCAGTCTACACAGGGAAGAGACCCAGTACTTC.

This clonotype was picked up many times. This chain links TRBV19 with TRBJ1-1; D is possibly TRBD1 (6 bases). Between the trimmed V and J ends, which lost 4 bases and 5 bases, there was a span of 14 bases. Germline V gene lookup returns CDR1 LNHDA and CDR2 SQIVND (reference sequence). This CDR3 has 14 residues. As DNA, the CDR3 is TGTGCCAGTAGTAGAGGGGGGTTCGCGACTGAAGCTTTCTTT. It yields the protein CASSRGGFATEAFF.

This clonotype was found many times. The chain couples TRBV12-3 or TRBV12-4 to TRBJ2-6; D not certain. This CDR3 contains 13 residues. V was clipped by 8 bases and J by 14 bases, with 19 bases between them. CDR3 region: CASAFSVPPILTF. The CDR3 bases are TGTGCCAGCGCCTTTTCGGTCCCCCCCATCCTGACTTTC.

This clonotype was seen repeatedly, ten times or more. The gene calls are TRBV7-2 and TRBJ2-5, with D perhaps TRBD2 (6 bases). The V gene's germline CDR1 is SGHTA and CDR2 FQGNSA. This CDR3 has 14 residues. V lost 5 bases, J lost 5 bases, and 15 bases lay in between. CDR3 in amino acids: CASSTGPGRETQYF. In nucleotides, the CDR3 is TGTGCCAGCAGCACTGGACCGGGGAGGGAGACCCAGTACTTC.

This clonotype was recorded at least ten times. This sequence joins TRBV5-1 and TRBJ1-1; no clear D gene. CDR1 and CDR2 from the germline V gene are SGHRS and YFSETQ. Trimming cost V 4 bases and J 3 bases, with 16 bases left between them. The CDR3 is 15 residues long. The CDR3 DNA reads as TGCGCCAGCAGCCAGAGTTGGGTTCAAGACACTGAAGCTTTCTTT. Protein sequence: CASSQSWVQDTEAFF.

V gene TRBV29-1 combines with J gene TRBJ2-7; 7 bases map to TRBD1. Trimming removed 4 bases from V and 2 bases from J; junction bases left unmatched: 8. Germline values: CDR1 SQVTM, CDR2 ANQGSEA. The CDR3 contains 14 residues. The CDR3 here is CSVGGDSNTYEQYF. The CDR3 DNA follows: TGCAGCGTTGGTGGGGACAGCAATACCTACGAGCAGTACTTC.

This clonotype was counted once. The chain combines TRBV28 with TRBJ2-7; 10 positions match TRBD2. With 1 base clipped from V and 4 bases from J, the junction kept 7 bases outside the gene matches. This CDR3 contains 16 residues. The germline V gene encodes CDR1 MDHEN and CDR2 SYDVKM. Here the CDR3 reads CASSLSSGSEFYEQYF. The CDR3 DNA reads TGTGCCAGCAGTTTATCTAGCGGGAGTGAGTTTTACGAGCAGTACTTC.

At least ten counts were recorded for this clonotype. This chain connects TRBV19 to TRBJ1-5; 8 bases are a match to TRBD1. CDR3 length: 16 amino acids. Germline V CDR1 and CDR2: LNHDA, SQIVND (reference sequence). The ends lost 5 bases at V and 6 bases at J; junction bases unmatched: 12. CDR3 DNA sequence: TGTGCCAGTAGTTTTCGCCGGGACAGGCGGGGTCAGCCCCAGCATTTT. Translated: CASSFRRDRRGQPQHF.

This clonotype occurred many times. The chain has TRBV6-5 and TRBJ1-1, with D perhaps TRBD1 (5 bases). The germline V and J ends were trimmed by 4 bases and 2 bases, with 11 bases remaining between them. The CDR3 covers 14 residues. Germline CDR1 and CDR2: MNHEY and SVGAGI. CDR3 sequence reads: CASSSLGENTEAFF. The CDR3 DNA is TGTGCCAGCAGTTCGTTGGGGGAAAACACTGAAGCTTTCTTT.

This clonotype has more than one count but fewer than ten. The chain uses TRBV20-1 and TRBJ1-3; 7 bases are shared with TRBD1. Per germline, CDR1 DFQATT and CDR2 SNEGSKA (reference sequence). The CDR3 has 15 amino acids. V lost 4 bases and J lost 0; bases outside the gene matches: 6. The CDR3, as DNA: TGCAGTGCTAATAACGGACAGGTCTCTGGAAACACCATATATTTT. This translates into CSANNGQVSGNTIYF.

This clonotype was seen at least ten times. V and J are TRBV11-1 and TRBJ2-7; the match to TRBD1 covers 11 bases. CDR3 length: 15 residues. J lost 3 bases, V lost 3 bases, and 4 bases had no gene match. Per the germline V gene, CDR1 is SGHAT and CDR2 is FQDESV (reference sequence). In DNA form, the CDR3 reads TGTGCCAGCAGCTTCTGGACAGGGGGCCGCTACGAGCAGTACTTC. Amino acid sequence: CASSFWTGGRYEQYF.

There are many counts of this clonotype. This sequence joins TRBV12-3 or TRBV12-4 and TRBJ1-5; a weak D match, TRBD1 (5 bases). The CDR3 runs to 12 residues. V was trimmed by 10 bases and J by 7 bases, leaving 14 bases between them. This CDR3 reads CATTRGGQPQHF. DNA of the CDR3: TGTGCCACCACTCGCGGGGGGCAGCCCCAGCATTTT.

The rearrangement joins TRBV18 to TRBJ1-5; a weak D match, TRBD1 (6 bases). Trimming took 3 bases from V and 0 from J, leaving 15 bases between them. This CDR3 spans 17 amino acids. The V gene's germline CDR1 is KGHSH and CDR2 LQKENI. CDR3 protein: CASSPGQIRHSNQPQHF. The CDR3 DNA reads as TGTGCCAGCTCACCCGGACAGATACGACATAGCAATCAGCCCCAGCATTTT. Together with reference TRBV18 and TRBJ1-5, the CDR3 gives the full variable domain: NAGVMQNPRHLVRRRGQEARLRCSPMKGHSHVYWYRQLPEEGLKFMVYLQKENIIDESGMPKERFSAEFPKEGPSILRIQQVVRGDSAAYFCASSPGQIRHSNQPQHFGDGTRLSIL.